This T cell receptor beta chain was captured in a study of T-cell memory formation after mild COVID-19. Regarding this clonotype: Its matching antigen is unknown.

From 5'RACE with constant-segment primers came TCR alpha and TCR beta cDNA libraries that carried sample barcodes and UMIs. Each CDR3 protein gets one entry after TCRdb re-called the 5' RACE reads with MiXCR. The sample contains over 50,000 distinct CDR3 sequences, 9.3% of which appear only once. CDR3 length: 16 residues. J gave up 0 bases and V 5 bases, and 5 bases lay outside the gene matches. CDR1 SGHVS and CDR2 FNYEAQ come from the germline V gene. Study conclusions and caveats: A second wave expanding day 15 to 37 was CD4+-biased; contracting clones were balanced. Among contracting clones, CD4+ were mainly CM/EM and CD8+ enriched in EMRA. The finding that pre-infection memory included some responding clones suggested that cross-reactive memory joined.

The sample comprised PBMCs or a T cell subset sorted from them (not recorded which). This chain connects TRBV7-6 to TRBJ2-2; TRBD2 agrees at 8 bases. The TCR comes from an adult woman who had mild COVID-19 (a few samples of this study predate the infection). Cell type and time point are not known. The CDR3 reads CASSPAGGANTGELFF. The CDR3 DNA reads TGTGCCAGCAGCCCTGCGGGAGGCGCGAACACCGGGGAGCTGTTTTTT.